By proportion, the clone carrying this TCR beta chain is medium-sized (0.01 to 0.1%). What it binds is unknown. These data are taken from a study of liver allograft versus peripheral blood T cells. Overall study context: The authors compared T cell receptor repertoires in transplanted livers with those in the peripheral blood of recipients. Study-level points and caveats: Inside liver allografts, T cell receptor repertoires reportedly diverged from the repertoires found in peripheral blood.

TCRdb reanalysed the reads using MiXCR and keeps one entry per CDR3 protein. Among 2,000 or so distinct CDR3 sequences listed, roughly 15% were seen once. The CDR3 runs to 12 residues. V was trimmed by 4 bases and J by 2 bases, leaving 6 bases between them. The TCR was taken from a human patient who had a liver transplant. Some T cells may be provided by the graft donor. J is TRBJ2-7 and V is TRBV12-3 or TRBV12-4, with a tentative D call TRBD1 (5 bases). Here the CDR3 DNA reads TGTGCCAGCAGTTCAGGGACCTACGAGCAGTACTTC. Translated, it gives CASSSGTYEQYF.